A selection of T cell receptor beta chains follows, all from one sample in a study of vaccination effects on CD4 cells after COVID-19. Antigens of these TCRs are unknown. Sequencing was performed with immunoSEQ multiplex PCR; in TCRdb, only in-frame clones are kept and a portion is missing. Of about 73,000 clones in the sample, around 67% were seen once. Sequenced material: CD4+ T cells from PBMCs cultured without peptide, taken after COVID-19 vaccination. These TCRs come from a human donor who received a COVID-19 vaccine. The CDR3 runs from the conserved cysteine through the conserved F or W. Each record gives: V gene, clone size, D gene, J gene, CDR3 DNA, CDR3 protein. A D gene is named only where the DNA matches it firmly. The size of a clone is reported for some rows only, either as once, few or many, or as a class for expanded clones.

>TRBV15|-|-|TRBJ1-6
TGTGCCACCAGCAGAGAACAGCTAAATTCACCCCTCCACTTT
CATSREQLNSPLHF
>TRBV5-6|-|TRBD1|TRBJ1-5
TGTGCCAGCAGCCCCGGGACAGGGGGCTTTCAGCCCCAGCATTTT
CASSPGTGGFQPQHF
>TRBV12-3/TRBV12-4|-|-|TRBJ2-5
TGTGCCAGCAGCATATCTTATACCCAGTACTTC
CASSISYTQYF
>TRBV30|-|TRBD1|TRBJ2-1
TGTGCCTGGAAGGGACAGGGGGCCTCCTCTACCTACAATGAGCAGTTCTTC
CAWKGQGASSTYNEQFF
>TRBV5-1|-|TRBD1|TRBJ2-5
TGCGCCAGCGGCCCCGGGACAGGGGTTCAAGAGACCCAATACTTC
CASGPGTGVQETQYF
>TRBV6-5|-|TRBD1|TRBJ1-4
TGTGCCAGCAGTTCTCCGGACAGGGGTAATGAAAAACTGTTTTTT
CASSSPDRGNEKLFF
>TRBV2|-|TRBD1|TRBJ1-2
TGTGCCAGCAGGGAGGACAGGGGTATAGGTGGCTACACCTTC
CASREDRGIGGYTF
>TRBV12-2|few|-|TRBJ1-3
TGTGCAAGTCGCTTCCTACCCCGGGGACAGGGGGCAATATCTGGAAACACCATATATTTT
CASRFLPRGQGAISGNTIYF
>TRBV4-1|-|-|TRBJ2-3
TGCGCCAGCAGCACCCAAGACTATCGCAACACAGATACGCAGTATTTT
CASSTQDYRNTDTQYF
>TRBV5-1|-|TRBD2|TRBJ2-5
TGCGCCAGCTCTAGCGGGGGGCCGCCGGAGACCCAGTACTTC
CASSSGGPPETQYF
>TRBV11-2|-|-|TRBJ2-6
TGTGCCAGCAGCTTAGGAGTCGCGGTTTCTGGGGCCAACGTCCTGACTTTC
CASSLGVAVSGANVLTF
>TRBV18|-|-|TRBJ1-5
TGTGCCAGCTCACCGGCAGGGAATGTTGGCAATCAGCCCCAGCATTTT
CASSPAGNVGNQPQHF
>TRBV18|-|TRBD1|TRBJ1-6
TGTGCCAGCTCACCAGACAGGGGTTCACCCCTCCACTTT
CASSPDRGSPLHF
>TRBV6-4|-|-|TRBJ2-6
TGTGCCAGCAGTGAATCGTTCGCAGGGAGGAACGTCCTGACTTTC
CASSESFAGRNVLTF
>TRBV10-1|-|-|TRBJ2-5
TGCGCCAGCAGTTCTTCATCGGGGACCCAGTACTTC
CASSSSSGTQYF
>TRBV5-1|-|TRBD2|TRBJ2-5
TGCGCCAGCAGCACGGGGACTAGCGGGGCGGAGACCCAGTACTTC
CASSTGTSGAETQYF
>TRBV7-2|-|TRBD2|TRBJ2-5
TGTGCCAGCAGCTCGAGGGCTAGCGGAGCCCAAGAGACCCAGTACTTC
CASSSRASGAQETQYF
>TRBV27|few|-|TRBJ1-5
TGTGCCAGCAGTGCCTCTCGGGCGAATCAGCCCCAGCATTTT
CASSASRANQPQHF
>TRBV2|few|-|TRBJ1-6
TGTGCCAGCAAGGAGGTCCCAACTTATAATTCACCCCTCCACTTT
CASKEVPTYNSPLHF
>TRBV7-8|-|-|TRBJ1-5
TGTGCCAGCAGCTTAGAAGCGTTTAGCAATCAGCCCCAGCATTTT
CASSLEAFSNQPQHF
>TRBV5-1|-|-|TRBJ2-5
TGCGCCAGCAGCTTGGGGGGGATTACCCAAGAGACCCAGTACTTC
CASSLGGITQETQYF